Listed below are T cell receptor beta chains from one sample, sequenced in a study of T cells in Graves' hyperthyroidism and ophthalmopathy. MiXCR, run by TCRdb on the multiplex PCR reads, gives a single entry per CDR3 protein. Among hundreds of thousands of distinct CDR3 sequences listed, approximately 40% were seen once. The material sequenced was blood. The source of these receptors is a woman between 40 and 55 years old with Graves' hyperthyroidism. The CDR3 runs from the conserved cysteine through the conserved F or W. The D gene is left open where the match is weak. Clone size appears in some rows only: once, few, many, or a class for an expanded clone.

CDR3 DNA: TGTGCCAGCACCACCTACGCCCGCTCAGGCGACGAGCAGTACTTC
CDR3 protein: CASTTYARSGDEQYF
J gene: TRBJ2-7
D gene: NA
clone size: many
V gene: TRBV19

CDR3 DNA: TGTGCCAGTACCTCCGGACAGGGAAACTATGGCTACACCTTC
CDR3 protein: CASTSGQGNYGYTF
J gene: TRBJ1-2
D gene: TRBD1
clone size: many
V gene: TRBV19

CDR3 DNA: TGCAGTGCTAGCGCTATCAATCAGCCCCAGCATTTT
CDR3 protein: CSASAINQPQHF
J gene: TRBJ1-5
D gene: NA
clone size: many
V gene: TRBV20-1

CDR3 DNA: TGTGCCAGCGTAGGACAGGTTGGGGTCGGGGCCAACGTCCTGACTTTC
CDR3 protein: CASVGQVGVGANVLTF
J gene: TRBJ2-6
D gene: TRBD1
clone size: NA
V gene: TRBV25-1

CDR3 DNA: TGTGCCAGCAGTCGCGGGGACCGGTCTAGAGGGGCCAACGTCCTGACTTTC
CDR3 protein: CASSRGDRSRGANVLTF
J gene: TRBJ2-6
D gene: NA
clone size: NA
V gene: TRBV13

CDR3 DNA: TGTGCCAGCAGCCCGAGGACAGGCCCAGAGACCCAGTACTTC
CDR3 protein: CASSPRTGPETQYF
J gene: TRBJ2-5
D gene: TRBD1
clone size: many
V gene: TRBV7-2

CDR3 DNA: TGCGCCAGCAGCCAAGAAACAGGGGCCTCCTCCTACGAGCAGTACTTC
CDR3 protein: CASSQETGASSYEQYF
J gene: TRBJ2-7
D gene: TRBD1
clone size: NA
V gene: TRBV4-1

CDR3 DNA: TGTGCCAGCAGCTTGGGGCTAGCGGGGTACAATGAGCAGTACTTC
CDR3 protein: CASSLGLAGYNEQYF
J gene: TRBJ2-7
D gene: TRBD2
clone size: few
V gene: TRBV7-2

CDR3 DNA: TGTGCCAGCTCACCTTATACAGGGGGCTTAGGCTACACCTTC
CDR3 protein: CASSPYTGGLGYTF
J gene: TRBJ1-2
D gene: TRBD1
clone size: NA
V gene: TRBV11-2

CDR3 DNA: TGTGCCAGCAGCTTATGGGGTAGCAGCGAGACCTACGAGCAGTACTTC
CDR3 protein: CASSLWGSSETYEQYF
J gene: TRBJ2-7
D gene: NA
clone size: NA
V gene: TRBV7-6

CDR3 DNA: TGTGCCAGCAGTTGGACAGGACATTCTTACGAGCAGTACTTC
CDR3 protein: CASSWTGHSYEQYF
J gene: TRBJ2-7
D gene: TRBD1
clone size: few
V gene: TRBV28

CDR3 DNA: TGTGCCAGCAGCTCGGACAGGGCGGGCGGGGAGCTGTTTTTT
CDR3 protein: CASSSDRAGGELFF
J gene: TRBJ2-2
D gene: TRBD1
clone size: many
V gene: TRBV7-9

CDR3 DNA: TGTGCCAGCAGCTTATGGAATATGCGAGACGCCGGGGAGCTGTTTTTT
CDR3 protein: CASSLWNMRDAGELFF
J gene: TRBJ2-2
D gene: NA
clone size: NA
V gene: TRBV13

CDR3 DNA: TGTGCCAGTAGTATTGATGAGGACACCACCGGGGAGCTGTTTTTT
CDR3 protein: CASSIDEDTTGELFF
J gene: TRBJ2-2
D gene: NA
clone size: few
V gene: TRBV19

CDR3 DNA: TGCAGCGTTCAGGGAGGATCGGACGTAAATGGCTACACCTTC
CDR3 protein: CSVQGGSDVNGYTF
J gene: TRBJ1-2
D gene: NA
clone size: NA
V gene: TRBV29-1

CDR3 DNA: TGTGCCCCTCGGGCCAGACAAGAGACCCAGTACTTC
CDR3 protein: CAPRARQETQYF
J gene: TRBJ2-5
D gene: NA
clone size: many
V gene: TRBV15

CDR3 DNA: TGTGCCAGCAGCGGACAGGGAAGGAACACTGAAGCTTTCTTT
CDR3 protein: CASSGQGRNTEAFF
J gene: TRBJ1-1
D gene: TRBD1
clone size: few
V gene: TRBV13